These T cell receptor beta chains were read from a single sample in a study of T cells in Graves' hyperthyroidism and ophthalmopathy. Via MiXCR, TCRdb re-called the multiplex PCR reads, giving one row per CDR3 protein. The data contain some 560,000 distinct CDR3 sequences, approximately 14% of them singletons. Sequencing used blood. These receptors all stem from a woman between 35 and 50 years old with Graves' hyperthyroidism. CDR3s include the opening cysteine and the closing phenylalanine or tryptophan. A D gene is named only where the DNA matches it firmly. Clone sizes are given selectively: once, few, many, or a class where the clone is expanded.

V	size	D	J	CDR3	DNA
TRBV27	many	TRBD1	TRBJ1-5	CASSFLGQGAVSNQPQHF	TGTGCCAGCAGTTTCCTGGGACAGGGGGCGGTGAGCAATCAGCCCCAGCATTTT
TRBV14	-	TRBD2	TRBJ2-1	CASSGTSGGYNEQFF	TGTGCCAGCAGCGGGACTAGCGGAGGTTACAATGAGCAGTTCTTC
TRBV20-1	-	-	TRBJ1-5	CSARNLVNQPQHF	TGCAGTGCTAGAAATTTGGTTAATCAGCCCCAGCATTTT
TRBV12-3/TRBV12-4	many	-	TRBJ2-7	CASSFGPGLPSEQYF	TGTGCCAGCAGTTTCGGACCGGGACTCCCTAGCGAGCAGTACTTC
TRBV18	many	-	TRBJ2-1	CASSQARNEQFF	TGTGCCAGCTCACAGGCCCGGAATGAGCAGTTCTTC
TRBV6-1	few	-	TRBJ1-5	CASTRTAYSNQPQHF	TGTGCCAGCACGAGGACAGCCTATAGCAATCAGCCCCAGCATTTT
TRBV4-1	few	TRBD2	TRBJ2-3	CASSQNGLAGAASTDTQYF	TGCGCCAGCAGCCAAAACGGACTAGCGGGAGCGGCTAGCACAGATACGCAGTATTTT
TRBV20-1	many	TRBD1	TRBJ2-7	CSARDGGQANYEQYF	TGCAGTGCTAGAGACGGGGGACAGGCAAACTACGAGCAGTACTTC
TRBV20-1	many	TRBD2	TRBJ2-7	CSAREWTSGRGEQYF	TGCAGTGCTAGAGAGTGGACTAGCGGGAGGGGCGAGCAGTACTTC
TRBV24-1	-	TRBD1	TRBJ2-5	CATSDRQGLRETQYF	TGTGCCACCAGTGATCGACAGGGGCTTAGGGAGACCCAGTACTTC
TRBV5-6	many	TRBD1	TRBJ1-5	CASSRGQSNQPQHF	TGTGCCAGCAGCCGGGGACAGTCAAATCAGCCCCAGCATTTT
TRBV7-2	-	TRBD2	TRBJ2-7	CASSQEGLAGGPNEQYF	TGTGCCAGCAGCCAAGAGGGGCTAGCGGGAGGGCCGAACGAGCAGTACTTC
TRBV29-1	few	-	TRBJ2-3	CSVLPLLITDTQYF	TGCAGCGTTCTTCCTCTATTAATCACAGATACGCAGTATTTT
TRBV9	few	-	TRBJ2-2	CASSVYDTVAGTGELFF	TGTGCCAGCAGCGTATATGATACCGTCGCGGGCACCGGGGAGCTGTTTTTT
TRBV20-1	many	TRBD2	TRBJ2-3	CSAGEGNTDTQYF	TGCAGTGCTGGGGAGGGAAACACAGATACGCAGTATTTT
TRBV7-2	-	-	TRBJ1-2	CASRQLQGGYGYTF	TGTGCCAGCCGACAATTACAGGGTGGCTATGGCTACACCTTC
TRBV5-1	-	TRBD1	TRBJ1-1	CASSPIGQAYTEAFF	TGCGCCAGCAGCCCCATTGGACAGGCTTACACTGAAGCTTTCTTT
TRBV7-8	-	-	TRBJ2-7	CASSLSSGTSSEQYF	TGTGCCAGCAGCCTAAGCTCCGGGACATCAAGCGAGCAGTACTTC
TRBV5-1	many	-	TRBJ2-1	CASSISSPSYNEQFF	TGCGCCAGCAGCATCTCTAGCCCCAGTTACAATGAGCAGTTCTTC
TRBV19	-	-	TRBJ2-5	CASSTSGTEETQYF	TGTGCCAGTAGTACGTCCGGGACCGAAGAGACCCAGTACTTC
TRBV7-9	-	-	TRBJ2-1	CASSFGVGGVGSYNEQFF	TGTGCCAGCAGCTTTGGAGTCGGCGGGGTCGGCTCCTACAATGAGCAGTTCTTC
TRBV5-1	many	TRBD2	TRBJ2-1	CASSLASGTNEQFF	TGCGCCAGCAGCTTGGCTAGCGGGACCAATGAGCAGTTCTTC
TRBV7-6	few	-	TRBJ2-7	CASSKTGFPYEQYF	TGTGCCAGCAGCAAAACAGGGTTCCCCTACGAGCAGTACTTC
TRBV7-3	many	-	TRBJ2-7	CASSLTWGPKYEQYF	TGTGCCAGCAGCTTAACATGGGGACCCAAATACGAGCAGTACTTC
TRBV7-9	-	-	TRBJ2-6	CASSALSSGANVLTF	TGTGCCAGCAGCGCTCTCAGCTCTGGGGCCAACGTCCTGACTTTC
TRBV7-2	many	TRBD2	TRBJ2-1	CASSSGLGANEQFF	TGTGCCAGCAGCTCGGGACTAGGGGCGAATGAGCAGTTCTTC
TRBV7-9	many	-	TRBJ2-7	CASSPTPGSPTYEQYF	TGTGCCAGCAGCCCAACACCAGGGAGCCCAACCTACGAGCAGTACTTC
TRBV7-2	many	-	TRBJ2-4	CASSLKQGSGYIQYF	TGTGCCAGCAGCCTCAAACAGGGTTCAGGTTACATTCAGTACTTC
TRBV29-1	-	TRBD1	TRBJ1-2	CSVGGDRSTGGYTF	TGCAGCGTGGGGGGGGACAGGTCCACCGGGGGCTACACCTTC
TRBV24-1	many	-	TRBJ2-5	CATSGGFEETQYF	TGTGCCACCAGTGGAGGGTTTGAAGAGACCCAGTACTTC
TRBV5-1	few	TRBD2	TRBJ2-6	CASSRESGTSGRVGANVLTF	TGCGCCAGCAGCCGCGAGTCGGGGACTAGCGGGAGAGTTGGGGCCAACGTCCTGACTTTC
TRBV7-6	-	TRBD1	TRBJ2-1	CASSLEGTGDPEQFF	TGTGCCAGCAGCTTAGAGGGGACAGGCGACCCAGAGCAGTTCTTC
TRBV20-1	-	TRBD2	TRBJ2-3	CSARDSGRASIDTQYF	TGCAGTGCTAGAGATAGCGGGAGGGCCTCGATAGATACGCAGTATTTT
TRBV28	-	-	TRBJ1-2	CASSLAGRYGYTF	TGTGCCAGCAGTTTGGCAGGGAGGTATGGCTACACCTTC
TRBV6-1	many	-	TRBJ2-2	CASSSRGNTGELFF	TGTGCCAGCAGTTCTCGGGGAAACACCGGGGAGCTGTTTTTT
TRBV28	many	-	TRBJ2-1	CASTIEGYNEQFF	TGTGCCAGCACCATAGAGGGATACAATGAGCAGTTCTTC
TRBV20-1	many	-	TRBJ1-2	CSARDGQTYGYTF	TGCAGTGCTAGAGACGGACAAACCTATGGCTACACCTTC
TRBV10-3	few	-	TRBJ2-7	CAISEGSEQYF	TGTGCCATCAGTGAGGGATCCGAGCAGTACTTC
TRBV3-1	many	TRBD1	TRBJ2-1	CASSRGRGRDNEQFF	TGTGCCAGCAGCCGGGGCAGGGGGCGAGACAATGAGCAGTTCTTC
TRBV29-1	-	-	TRBJ1-1	CSVDPRNTEAFF	TGCAGCGTTGACCCGAGGAACACTGAAGCTTTCTTT
TRBV6-1	-	-	TRBJ2-1	CASKRAELEQFF	TGTGCCAGCAAGAGGGCCGAATTGGAGCAGTTCTTC
TRBV20-1	-	-	TRBJ1-2	CSARDVQGRDGYTF	TGCAGTGCTAGAGACGTACAGGGTAGGGATGGCTACACCTTC
TRBV20-1	-	TRBD2	TRBJ2-7	CSAGSSGSITYEQYF	TGCAGTGCTGGGTCTAGCGGGAGTATCACCTACGAGCAGTACTTC
TRBV7-9	-	TRBD1	TRBJ2-1	CASSQGTGQFF	TGTGCCAGCAGCCAAGGGACAGGGCAGTTCTTC
TRBV7-9	many	-	TRBJ1-1	CASSLVGVGYTEAFF	TGTGCCAGCAGCTTAGTGGGAGTTGGGTACACTGAAGCTTTCTTT
TRBV28	-	TRBD1	TRBJ1-2	CASSPPGQLGYTF	TGTGCCAGCAGTCCCCCGGGACAGCTTGGCTACACCTTC
TRBV19	-	TRBD2	TRBJ2-2	CASSTRLAGGLGELFF	TGTGCCAGTAGTACCCGACTAGCGGGAGGGCTCGGGGAGCTGTTTTTT
TRBV28	many	-	TRBJ1-2	CASSLFRGAQDYGYTF	TGTGCCAGCAGTTTGTTTCGGGGGGCCCAGGACTATGGCTACACCTTC
TRBV19	-	-	TRBJ2-6	CASYEGGANVLTF	TGTGCCAGTTACGAAGGTGGGGCCAACGTCCTGACTTTC
TRBV9	many	-	TRBJ2-7	CASSAHGSSYEQYF	TGTGCCAGCAGCGCTCATGGGAGCTCCTACGAGCAGTACTTC